This TCR beta chain appears in the sequencing data of a study of molecular identifiers for immune sequencing clone quantification. Sorting defined naive CD8 T cells as CD8+CD4-CCR7+CD45RA+. Whole-study findings and limits: Clones carrying above 20 RNA copies accounted for over 98% of effector molecules, under 1% in naive cells.

TCRdb re-called the PCR reads with MiXCR, one entry per CDR3 protein. Of 400,000 to 600,000 distinct CDR3 sequences in the sample, approximately 25% were seen once. V was pared by 2 bases and J by 3 bases, with 11 bases of the junction left unmatched. Germline V lookup: CDR1 SGDLS, CDR2 YYNGEE. The CDR3 has 16 residues. This clonotype was observed a handful of times. Its antigen is currently unknown. V gene TRBV9 combines with J gene TRBJ2-7, with 7 bases matching TRBD1. The sequenced sample consisted of naive CD8+ T cells from blood, with Jurkat cell RNA spiked in. Subset specified: FACS-sorted CD8+CD4-CCR7+CD45RA+ naive T cells. This receptor was identified in a human donor in good health. Some libraries in this study had Jurkat cell RNA spiked in. CDR3 region: CASSVGSGTVHYEQYF. CDR3 sequence (DNA): TGTGCCAGCAGCGTGGGATCCGGGACAGTGCACTACGAGCAGTACTTC.